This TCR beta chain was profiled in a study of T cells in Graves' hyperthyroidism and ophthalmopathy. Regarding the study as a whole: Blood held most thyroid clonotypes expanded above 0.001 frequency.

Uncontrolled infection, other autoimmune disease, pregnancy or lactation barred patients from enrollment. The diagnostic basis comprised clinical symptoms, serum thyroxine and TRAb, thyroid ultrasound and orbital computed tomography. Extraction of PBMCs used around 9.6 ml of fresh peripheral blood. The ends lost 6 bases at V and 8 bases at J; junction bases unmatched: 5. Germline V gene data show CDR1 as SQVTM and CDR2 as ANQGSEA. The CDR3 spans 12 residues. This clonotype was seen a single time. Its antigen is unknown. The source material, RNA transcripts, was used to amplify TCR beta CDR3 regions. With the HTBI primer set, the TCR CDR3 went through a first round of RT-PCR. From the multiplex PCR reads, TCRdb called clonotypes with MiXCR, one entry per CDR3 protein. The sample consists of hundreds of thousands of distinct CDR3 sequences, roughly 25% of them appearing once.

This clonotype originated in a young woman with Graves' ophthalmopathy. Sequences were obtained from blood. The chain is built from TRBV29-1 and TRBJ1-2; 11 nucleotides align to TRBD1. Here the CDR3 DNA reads TGCAGCGTCCGGGGACAGGGGGAAGGCTACACCTTC. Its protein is CSVRGQGEGYTF.